This T cell receptor beta chain was obtained from a study of OX40 agonist ivuxolimab in advanced cancers. Study details: Patients were treated with ivuxolimab, an agonistic anti-OX40 (CD134) antibody. Averaging about 60 years in age, with a range of about 23 to 80, the cohort was 65% to 90% male.

This CDR3 contains 14 residues. CDR1 SGHAT and CDR2 FQNNGV come from the germline V gene. V dropped 5 bases and J dropped 6 bases, with 17 bases sitting between them. The repertoire was sequenced with immunoSEQ multiplex PCR; TCRdb's copy has only in-frame clones and lacks some. The repertoire has some 33,000 clones, roughly 80% of them found once; the top ten carry under 25%. The starting material was CD4+ or CD8+ T cells sorted from blood, obtained in a trial of the OX40 agonist ivuxolimab. The rearrangement links TRBV11-2 to TRBJ2-7, with D perhaps given as TRBD1 or TRBD2 (6 bases each). This receptor was obtained from an adult with an advanced solid tumor such as melanoma, head and neck, liver or kidney cancer. CDR3 sequence reads: CASSLRGQVLEQYF. CDR3 nucleotides: TGTGCCAGCAGCCTTCGGGGGCAGGTCCTCGAGCAGTACTTC.